Below, one T cell receptor beta chain is given with its context. Its antigen is as yet unknown. Library preparation tagged each individual cDNA molecule with a unique molecular identifier. Original methodology: TCR counts had a median of about 92,000 per sample and spanned about 23,224 to 750,000. Using its own MiXCR run on the RACE reads, TCRdb lists one record per CDR3 protein. None of the V and J calls come from the authors' own analysis; TCRdb made them. This sample carries 35,000 to 55,000 distinct CDR3 sequences, 3.7% of them seen once, and the ten largest clones take 5% to 7%. This CDR3 has 15 amino acids. With 4 bases clipped from V and 5 bases from J, the junction kept 10 bases outside the gene matches. CDR1 and CDR2 (germline): MGHDK, SYGVNS. The data were obtained in a study of human T cells and chemical hapten exposure. As for the study in general: Slight volume differences across pooled libraries mainly accounted for varying per-sample TCR yields. Whole-study findings and limits: Among TCRs, those above 1 in 1000 frequency were unaffected by DPC sensitization.

The time point here: healthy volunteer bleed at 6 weeks. Unfractionated whole blood yielded the extracted total RNA. The chain links TRBV25-1 to TRBJ2-7, with 8 bases lining up with TRBD1. The sample taken for sequencing was whole blood. This clonotype was sampled from a human donor in good health. Some clones in this sample may be carry-over from other donors' samples. The CDR3 sequence is CASSATTGVTHEQYF. The CDR3 bases are TGTGCCAGCAGTGCAACGACAGGGGTTACCCACGAGCAGTACTTC.